This T cell receptor (beta chain) originates from a study of beta chain features in type 1 diabetes. Study-wide background: Regarding age, gender and cell yields, patients proved similar to healthy donors. General study results and limits: Insertions were fewer and deletions more numerous at VDJ junctions in type 1 diabetes patients. Among patients, naive, central memory and Treg TCRB repertoires appeared more similar than among healthy donors.

As for this clone: Its antigen is unknown.

Every bit of the isolated RNA underwent reverse transcription, so sequencing read expressed TCRB transcripts. Some clones are missing from TCRdb's copy, which holds only in-frame ones; the method was immunoSEQ multiplex PCR. The sample shows about 360,000 clones, roughly 12% of them seen only once. Source material: naive CD4+ T cells from blood. The receptor was derived from a man in his late teens or twenties in good health.

The CDR3 reads CASSLGEPGQGQFF. In DNA, the CDR3 is TGCGCCAGCAGCTTGGGTGAACCGGGACAGGGACAGTTCTTC. The chain employs TRBV5-1 and TRBJ2-1; 9 bases line up with TRBD1. Germline CDR1 reads SGHRS; CDR2 reads YFSETQ. The CDR3 spans 14 residues. The V segment lost 0 bases and the J segment 13 bases; nucleotides outside the gene matches: 8. Full variable domain (missing parts from reference TRBV5-1 and TRBJ2-1): KAGVTQTPRYLIKTRGQQVTLSCSPISGHRSVSWYQQTPGQGLQFLFEYFSETQRNKGNFPGRFSGRQFSNSRSEMNVSTLELGDSALYLCASSLGEPGQGQFFGPGTRLTVL.